This TCR beta chain came from a study of shared clonotypes between healthy human individuals. The data were produced by immunoSEQ multiplex PCR, yet TCRdb's version contains in-frame clones alone and is incomplete. Of around 440,000 clones detected, 77% appear once; the ten largest clones hold 9.5% to 15%. V lost 3 bases to trimming and J lost 7 bases, with 13 bases between them. CDR3 length: 14 residues. CDR1 is ENHRY, CDR2 SYGVKD, per germline. The sequence derives from a middle-aged woman in good health. Some clones in this sample may be carry-over from other donors' samples. This rearrangement joins TRBV10-3 to TRBJ1-5; unclear D gene. The material sequenced was PBMCs. CDR3 bases: TGTGCCATCAGTGACGGCTCCCGGCGGCAGCCCCAGCATTTT. Translation: CAISDGSRRQPQHF.